The clone carrying this T cell receptor beta chain has ten or more counts. The data were taken from a study of type 1 and type 2 diabetes patients. V lost 7 bases to trimming and J lost 0 bases, with 12 bases between them. CDR3 length equals 14 residues. Germline V gene lookup returns CDR1 SNHLY and CDR2 FYNNEI. The PCR template was genomic DNA. Amplification of the beta chain CDR3 used 30 forward and 13 reverse multiplex primers. TCRdb recomputed calls from the multiplex PCR reads with MiXCR, one row per CDR3 protein. The sample comprises 250,000 or so distinct CDR3 sequences, around 47% of which are singletons, and roughly 13% rests with the top ten.

Sample: peripheral blood mononuclear cells (PBMCs). The gene calls are TRBV2 and TRBJ1-1, with D maybe TRBD1 (6 bases). The clonotype was recovered from a man between 18 and 35 years old with type 2 diabetes. CDR3 sequence (DNA): TGTGCCAGCATCTTCAGGGGTATGAACACTGAAGCTTTCTTT. The encoded protein is CASIFRGMNTEAFF.